Below, 14 T cell receptor beta chains from the same sample are listed, as sequenced in a study of T cell clonotyping in hematopoietic cell transplantation. Here immunoSEQ multiplex PCR was the method, and the copy in TCRdb shows in-frame clones only, minus some. Of 8,900 or so clones listed, approximately 84% are singletons. This sample's time point: recipient sample about 28 days before transplant, after cytoreduction. Source: peripheral blood mononuclear cells, taken before stem cell transplant. The receptors shown here come from a woman in her sixties with acute myeloid leukemia. Some clones in this sample may be carry-over from other donors' samples.

The J gene is TRBJ2-1, the V gene TRBV7-8; D may match TRBD1 or TRBD2 (6 bases each). This CDR3 spans 12 amino acids. From germline, CDR1 is SGHVS and CDR2 FQNEAQ. The ends were cut back, 6 bases at V and 10 bases at J, with 13 bases in the middle. The CDR3: CASRGRGREQFF. In DNA form, the CDR3 reads TGTGCCAGCAGGGGACGGGGGCGGGAGCAGTTCTTC.

The chain couples TRBV5-8 to TRBJ2-7; TRBD1 or TRBD2 may be the D gene (6 bases each). V was cut by 4 bases and J by 0 bases, with 11 bases left in between. Germline V CDR1 and CDR2: SGHTS, YDEGEE. The length of the CDR3 is 14 residues. The CDR3 DNA sequence: TGTGCCAGCAGCATCCGGGGGCACTCCTACGAGCAGTACTTC. Amino acid sequence: CASSIRGHSYEQYF.

The chain has TRBV9 and TRBJ2-7, with D unresolved. V was trimmed by 0 bases and J by 3 bases, leaving 10 bases between them. The CDR3 covers 14 residues. CDR1 is SGDLS, CDR2 YYNGEE, per germline. The CDR3 sequence is CASSVGHSFYEQYF. The CDR3 coding sequence is TGTGCCAGCAGCGTAGGGCACTCCTTCTACGAGCAGTACTTC.

This chain connects TRBV4-3 to TRBJ1-4, with D maybe TRBD1 (5 bases). In germline, CDR1 is LGHNA, CDR2 YSLEER. The CDR3 covers 17 residues. The V end lost 0 bases, the J end lost 0 bases, and 11 bases lay between the germline ends. This CDR3 reads CASSQDWRGATNEKLFF. The CDR3 nucleotides are TGCGCCAGCAGCCAAGACTGGCGGGGGGCAACTAATGAAAAACTGTTTTTT.

The rearrangement joins TRBV19 to TRBJ1-5; the D gene is possibly TRBD1 (5 bases). V lost 6 bases to trimming and J lost 0 bases, with 15 bases between them. The CDR3 spans 16 residues. CDR1 and CDR2 (germline): LNHDA, SQIVND (reference sequence). CDR3 in DNA: TGTGCCAGTAGCGTAATCGGGGCAGTTAGCAATCAGCCCCAGCATTTT. Translation gives CASSVIGAVSNQPQHF.

V gene TRBV2 combines with J gene TRBJ1-2; D is possibly TRBD1 (6 bases). The CDR3 is made up of 14 amino acids. Trimming pared 5 bases from V and 2 bases from J, leaving 12 bases between. Germline lookup yields CDR1 SNHLY and CDR2 FYNNEI. The CDR3 coding sequence is TGTGCCAGCAGTCGAACAGGGACCAACTATGGCTACACCTTC. It specifies CASSRTGTNYGYTF.

The rearrangement joins TRBV6-5 to TRBJ2-1; the D gene could be TRBD1 or TRBD2 (7 bases each). The V and J ends lost 11 bases and 0 bases respectively, with 11 bases between them. The CDR3 runs to 13 residues. Looked up from germline, CDR1 is MNHEY and CDR2 is SVGAGI. Here the CDR3 DNA reads TGTGCCTCAGGGGGGGGCTCCTACAATGAGCAGTTCTTC. Residues: CASGGGSYNEQFF.

The genes are TRBV7-3 and TRBJ1-3; D is possibly TRBD1 (6 bases). Per germline, CDR1 SGHTA and CDR2 FQGTGA. This CDR3 spans 14 amino acids. Between the trimmed V and J ends, which lost 2 bases and 4 bases, there was a span of 9 bases. In DNA, the CDR3 is TGTGCCAGCAGCTTATTGGGGGCCGGAAACACCATATATTTT. Translated, it gives CASSLLGAGNTIYF.

The rearrangement uses TRBV4-1 and TRBJ2-7; no clear D gene. The germline CDR1 and CDR2 sequences are MGHRA and YSYEKL. CDR3 length: 12 residues. V dropped 2 bases and J dropped 0 bases, with 2 bases sitting between them. CDR3 amino acids: CASSQNSYEQYF. CDR3 coding DNA: TGCGCCAGCAGCCAAAACTCCTACGAGCAGTACTTC.

The V and J genes are TRBV25-1 and TRBJ2-1, with D perhaps matching TRBD1 (6 bases). Germline CDR1 MGHDK, CDR2 SYGVNS. CDR3 length equals 15 residues. V was pared by 8 bases and J by 2 bases, with 16 bases between. Here the CDR3 reads CASSEGVSTYNEQFF. The DNA for the CDR3 is TGTGCCAGCTCAGAGGGGGTTTCTACCTACAATGAGCAGTTCTTC.

The chain uses TRBV11-3 and TRBJ1-2; D may be TRBD1 (5 bases). The V gene lost 5 bases and the J gene lost 8 bases, with 18 bases spanning the gap. This CDR3 comprises 14 residues. Germline CDR1 SGHNT, CDR2 YENEEA. CDR3 coding DNA: TGTGCCAGCAGCGCCCGACAGAAAAAGAGCGGCTACACCTTC. This gives the protein CASSARQKKSGYTF.

This clone is a singleton in its sample. The rearrangement joins TRBV7-2 to TRBJ1-3; unclear D gene. The germline CDR1 and CDR2 sequences are SGHTA and FQGNSA. The CDR3 covers 15 residues. Trimming pared 2 bases from V and 5 bases from J, leaving 13 bases between. The DNA of the CDR3 is TGTGCCAGCAGCTTACCAGGATCAGGACGAAACACCATATATTTT. It yields the protein CASSLPGSGRNTIYF.

The rearrangement uses TRBV15 and TRBJ1-1, with D possibly TRBD1 on 5 matching bases. The CDR3 consists of 14 residues. The germline V and J ends were trimmed by 4 bases and 6 bases, with 15 bases remaining between them. CDR1 is LNHNV and CDR2 is YYDKDF in the germline V gene (reference sequence). CDR3 residues: CATSMGGTYAEAFF. The CDR3 nucleotides are TGTGCCACCAGCATGGGGGGTACGTATGCTGAAGCTTTCTTT. The full variable domain, its missing parts supplied by reference TRBV15 and TRBJ1-1, is DAMVIQNPRYQVTQFGKPVTLSCSQTLNHNVMYWYQQKSSQAPKLLFHYYDKDFNNEADTPDNFQSRRPNTSFCFLDIRSPGLGDTAMYLCATSMGGTYAEAFFGQGTRLTVV.

The chain uses TRBV7-2 and TRBJ2-7; D call uncertain. V shed 0 bases and J shed 3 bases, with 9 bases lying between them. From germline, CDR1 is SGHTA and CDR2 FQGNSA. The CDR3 has 14 residues. The CDR3 loop reads CASSLAGYGYEQYV. As DNA, the CDR3 is TGTGCCAGCAGCTTAGCAGGGTACGGCTACGAGCAGTACGTC.